Listed here is a single T cell receptor beta chain. The antigen remains undetermined. The source of the sample is a study of radiotherapy plus CTLA-4 blockade in lung cancer. Study-level points and caveats: After treatment with radiotherapy plus ipilimumab, TCR clones that came from the tumor expanded in blood.

CDR3 length: 21 residues. Trimming cost V 2 bases and J 0 bases; bases outside gene matches: 19. The germline V gene encodes CDR1 MDHEN and CDR2 SYDVKM. Produced via immunoSEQ multiplex PCR; TCRdb's table is partial and in-frame only. The sample carries 120,000 or so clones, about four fifths recorded once. Focal radiation was given together with CTLA-4 blockade (ipilimumab) to patients with chemo-refractory metastatic non-small-cell lung cancer. The sequenced sample was peripheral blood, obtained from a patient treated with radiotherapy plus ipilimumab. The TCR comes from a human donor with non-small cell lung cancer who had a partial response to radiotherapy plus ipilimumab. The chain couples TRBV28 to TRBJ2-1; TRBD1 matches at 7 bases. The DNA for the CDR3 is TGTGCCAGCAGTTTACACCCGGGACAGACAGGATCCAAAAGCTCCTACAATGAGCAGTTCTTC. The encoded protein is CASSLHPGQTGSKSSYNEQFF.